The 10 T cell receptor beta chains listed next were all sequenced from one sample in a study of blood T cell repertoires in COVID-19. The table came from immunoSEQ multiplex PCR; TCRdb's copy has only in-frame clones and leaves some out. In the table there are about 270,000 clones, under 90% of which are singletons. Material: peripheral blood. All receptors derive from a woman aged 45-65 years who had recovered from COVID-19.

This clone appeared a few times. The CDR3 reads CASSLDLARGVYEQYF. Written as DNA, the CDR3 is TGTGCCAGCAGTTTGGATCTAGCCCGGGGGGTCTACGAGCAGTACTTC. The rearrangement uses TRBV28 and TRBJ2-7; 7 bases agree with TRBD2. V was pared by 3 bases and J by 3 bases, with 11 bases of the junction left unmatched. The CDR3 consists of 16 residues. The germline CDR1 and CDR2 sequences are MDHEN and SYDVKM.

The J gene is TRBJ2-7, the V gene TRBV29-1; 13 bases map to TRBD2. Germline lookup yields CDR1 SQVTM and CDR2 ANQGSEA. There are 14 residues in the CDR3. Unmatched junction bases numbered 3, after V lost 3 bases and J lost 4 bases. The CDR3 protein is CSVDMTSGGYEQYF. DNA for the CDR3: TGCAGCGTTGATATGACTAGCGGGGGGTACGAGCAGTACTTC.

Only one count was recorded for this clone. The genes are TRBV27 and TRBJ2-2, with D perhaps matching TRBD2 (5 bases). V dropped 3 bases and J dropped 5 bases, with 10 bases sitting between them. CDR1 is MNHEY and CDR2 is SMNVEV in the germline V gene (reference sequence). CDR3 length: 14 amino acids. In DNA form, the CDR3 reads TGTGCCAGCAGTTTCCTCGAGCGGACCGGGGAGCTGTTTTTT. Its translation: CASSFLERTGELFF.

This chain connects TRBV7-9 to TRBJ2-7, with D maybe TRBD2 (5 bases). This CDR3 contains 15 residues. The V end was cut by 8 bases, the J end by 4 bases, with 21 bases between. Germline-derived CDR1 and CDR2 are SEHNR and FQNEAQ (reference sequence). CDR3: CASGSFSRGSYEQYF. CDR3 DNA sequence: TGTGCCAGCGGGAGTTTCAGCCGGGGTTCGTACGAGCAGTACTTC.

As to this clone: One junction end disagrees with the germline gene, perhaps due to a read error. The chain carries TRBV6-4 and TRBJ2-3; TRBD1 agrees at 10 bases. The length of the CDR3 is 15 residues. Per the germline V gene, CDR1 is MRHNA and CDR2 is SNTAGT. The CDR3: CARSVGTGGTDTQYF. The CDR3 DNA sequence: TGTGCCAGGAGTGTCGGGACAGGGGGCACAGATACGCAGTATTTT.

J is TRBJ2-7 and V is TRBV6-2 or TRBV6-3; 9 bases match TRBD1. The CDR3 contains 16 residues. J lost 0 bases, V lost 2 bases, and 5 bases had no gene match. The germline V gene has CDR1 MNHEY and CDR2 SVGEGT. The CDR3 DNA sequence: TGTGCCAGCAGTTACGGGGACAGGGATGCCTCCTACGAGCAGTACTTC. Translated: CASSYGDRDASYEQYF.

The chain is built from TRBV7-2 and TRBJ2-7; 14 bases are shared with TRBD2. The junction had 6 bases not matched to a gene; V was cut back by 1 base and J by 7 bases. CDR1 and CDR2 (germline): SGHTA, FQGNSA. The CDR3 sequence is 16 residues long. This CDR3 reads CASSLGLAGGLEEQYF. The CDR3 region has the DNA TGTGCCAGCAGCTTAGGACTAGCGGGAGGGCTTGAAGAGCAGTACTTC.

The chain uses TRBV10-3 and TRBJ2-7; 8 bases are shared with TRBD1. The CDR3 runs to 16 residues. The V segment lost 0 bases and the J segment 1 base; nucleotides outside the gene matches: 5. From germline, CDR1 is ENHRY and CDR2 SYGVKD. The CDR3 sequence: CAISESHRTGSYEQYF. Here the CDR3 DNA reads TGTGCCATCAGTGAGTCTCATCGGACAGGGTCCTACGAGCAGTACTTC.

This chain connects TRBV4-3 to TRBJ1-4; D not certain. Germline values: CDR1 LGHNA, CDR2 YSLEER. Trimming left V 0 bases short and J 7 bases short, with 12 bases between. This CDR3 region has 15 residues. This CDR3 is CASSQDSGLTEKLFF. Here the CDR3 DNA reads TGCGCCAGCAGCCAAGATAGCGGACTGACTGAAAAACTGTTTTTT.

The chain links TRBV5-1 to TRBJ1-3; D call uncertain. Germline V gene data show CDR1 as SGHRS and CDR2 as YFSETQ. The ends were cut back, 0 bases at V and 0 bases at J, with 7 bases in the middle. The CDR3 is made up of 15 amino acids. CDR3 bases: TGCGCCAGCAGCTTGGAAGAGCGCTCTGGAAACACCATATATTTT. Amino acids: CASSLEERSGNTIYF. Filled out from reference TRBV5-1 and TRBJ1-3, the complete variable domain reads KAGVTQTPRYLIKTRGQQVTLSCSPISGHRSVSWYQQTPGQGLQFLFEYFSETQRNKGNFPGRFSGRQFSNSRSEMNVSTLELGDSALYLCASSLEERSGNTIYFGEGSWLTVV.